The following is a T cell receptor (beta chain) sequence with its context. Its antigen is unknown. The data are from a study of naive and memory T cell subsets. Study-level points and caveats: In CD4 and CD8 cells, diversity dropped from naive through EMRA.

Alpha and beta libraries were amplified separately from the second PCR onward. Four subsets defined by CD45RA and CD27 were sorted after CD3, CD4, CD8 and live/dead staining. Germline V gene lookup returns CDR1 SGHVS and CDR2 FQNEAQ. The J segment lost 2 bases and the V segment lost 5 bases, leaving 8 bases of the junction unmatched. CDR3 length equals 15 residues. Both TRBC1 and TRBC2 were covered by a beta constant-region primer of two equimolar oligonucleotides. Four rounds of PCR amplified the ligated cDNA using nested alpha and beta constant-region primers plus SP2. The cDNA 3' end received a ligated single-stranded oligonucleotide carrying the SP2 primer and a 12-nucleotide UMI. Using its own MiXCR run on the UMI-ligation and nested PCR reads, TCRdb lists one record per CDR3 protein. The sample has some 110,000 distinct CDR3 sequences; around a third are singletons.

V is TRBV7-8 and J is TRBJ2-7, with 8 bases lining up with TRBD1. The source of this sequence is a human donor in good health. The specimen sequenced was central memory CD4+ T cells from blood. The CDR3, as DNA: TGTGCCAGCAGCCCGGCAGGGGGCAGGACCTACGAGCAGTACTTC. This codes for CASSPAGGRTYEQYF.